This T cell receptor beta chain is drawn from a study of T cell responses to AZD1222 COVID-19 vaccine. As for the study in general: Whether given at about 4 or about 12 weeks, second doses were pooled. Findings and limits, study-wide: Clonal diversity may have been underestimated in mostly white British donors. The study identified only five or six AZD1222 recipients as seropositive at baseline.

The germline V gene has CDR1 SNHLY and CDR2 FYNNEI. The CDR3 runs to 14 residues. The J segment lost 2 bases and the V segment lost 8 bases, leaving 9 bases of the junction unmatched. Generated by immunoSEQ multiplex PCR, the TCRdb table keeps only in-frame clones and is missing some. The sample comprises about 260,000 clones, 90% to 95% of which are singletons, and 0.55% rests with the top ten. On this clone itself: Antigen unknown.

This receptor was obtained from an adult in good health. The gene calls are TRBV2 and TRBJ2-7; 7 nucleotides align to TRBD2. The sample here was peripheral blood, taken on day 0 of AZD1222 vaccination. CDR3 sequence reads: CASGTGLNAYEQYF. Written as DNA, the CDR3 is TGTGCCAGCGGGACGGGACTAAATGCCTACGAGCAGTACTTC.